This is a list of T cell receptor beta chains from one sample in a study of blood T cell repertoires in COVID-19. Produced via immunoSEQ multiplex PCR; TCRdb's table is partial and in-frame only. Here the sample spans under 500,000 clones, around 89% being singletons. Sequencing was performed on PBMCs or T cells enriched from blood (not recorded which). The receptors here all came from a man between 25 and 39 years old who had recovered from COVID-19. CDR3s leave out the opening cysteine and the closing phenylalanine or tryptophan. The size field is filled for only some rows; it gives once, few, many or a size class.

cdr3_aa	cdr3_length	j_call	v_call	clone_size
ASSPHGLAGGWDEQF	15	TRBJ2-1	TRBV7-9	NA
ASSKTVRGPGGYT	13	TRBJ1-2	TRBV21-1	NA
AWSVLGQGRDYEQY	14	TRBJ2-7	TRBV30	NA
ASRLTGFGRNEQF	13	TRBJ2-1	TRBV28	NA
ASSPAPANTGELF	13	TRBJ2-2	TRBV6-2/TRBV6-3	NA
ASSLATSGSLVVEQF	15	TRBJ2-1	TRBV5-1	NA
ASTLRASYNEQF	12	TRBJ2-1	TRBV7-2	NA
ASSPGGNQPQH	11	TRBJ1-5	TRBV5-4	NA
ASSIRDRGPGNTIY	14	TRBJ1-3	TRBV19	few
ASASGRLADTQY	12	TRBJ2-3	TRBV6-1	NA
ATRLLAGDPSSYNEQF	16	TRBJ2-1	TRBV24-1	NA
ASSLWTGLGGYT	12	TRBJ1-2	TRBV28	NA
ASSHHTGVPY	10	TRBJ2-7	TRBV3-1/TRBV3-2	once
ASSYSGQGGYT	11	TRBJ1-2	TRBV6-2/TRBV6-3	NA
ASSYSTGGYQPQH	13	TRBJ1-5	TRBV6-2/TRBV6-3	NA
ASSYRDRYTDTQY	13	TRBJ2-3	TRBV18	NA
ASSSAGEGDYEQY	13	TRBJ2-7	TRBV6-5	NA
ASSPTKRGSGNTEAF	15	TRBJ1-1	TRBV11-2	NA
ASSQEGTGSYGYT	13	TRBJ1-2	TRBV4-1	NA
AWSVEAYNSPLH	12	TRBJ1-6	TRBV30	NA
ASSSPQGATDTQY	13	TRBJ2-3	TRBV5-4	NA
ASSYVGGANTEAF	13	TRBJ1-1	TRBV6-5	once
ASTLRGSTDTQY	12	TRBJ2-3	TRBV7-9	once
ASSLDRYGSYNEQF	14	TRBJ2-1	TRBV9	NA
ASSQPGGSSGRNEQF	15	TRBJ2-1	TRBV3-1/TRBV3-2	NA
ARGITSGLDYEQY	13	TRBJ2-7	TRBV10-1	NA
ASSTGDGEETQY	12	TRBJ2-5	TRBV5-1	NA
ASMGAGANTGELF	13	TRBJ2-2	TRBV2	NA
ATSDLEGDTQY	11	TRBJ2-3	TRBV24-1	NA
ASRRERWNTEAF	12	TRBJ1-1	TRBV5-8	NA